This T cell receptor beta chain was recovered during a study of human T cells and chemical hapten exposure. TCRdb re-called the RACE reads with MiXCR, one entry per CDR3 protein. Of 300,000 to 400,000 distinct CDR3 sequences listed, roughly 6.9% are singletons. Time point denoted: patch test 1, 2 weeks after DPC sensitization. Treatment meaning: therapeutic diphenylcyclopropenone sensitization with weekly scalp DPC. The length of the CDR3 is 16 residues. The ends were cut back, 5 bases at V and 0 bases at J, with 11 bases in the middle. Germline CDR1 and CDR2: PRHDT and FYEKMQ (reference sequence). The receptor was derived from a woman aged 18 to 35 with alopecia areata. Some clones in this sample may be carry-over from other donors' samples. The material sequenced was whole blood, taken in connection with sensitization to the hapten diphenylcyclopropenone (DPC). The chain employs TRBV13 and TRBJ2-6; TRBD1 might be the D (5 bases). CDR3 in DNA: TGTGCCAGCAGCATACCAGGGTACTCTGGGGCCAACGTCCTGACTTTC. It yields the protein CASSIPGYSGANVLTF. Full variable domain (missing parts from reference TRBV13 and TRBJ2-6): AAGVIQSPRHLIKEKRETATLKCYPIPRHDTVYWYQQGPGQDPQFLISFYEKMQSDKGSIPDRFSAQQFSDYHSELNMSSLELGDSALYFCASSIPGYSGANVLTFGAGSRLTVL.